The present TCR beta chain was sequenced within a study of CXCR3-negative and CXCR3-positive naive CD8 T cells. Notes on the study in general: Naive subsets were similarly diverse, while memory CD8+ repertoires were much less diverse.

UMI-tagged TRB cDNA libraries were built via 5' RACE. TCRdb processed the 5' RACE reads again and assigns one entry to each CDR3 protein, with no DNA. The specimen's table records under 50,000 distinct CDR3 sequences. CD45RO-CCR7+CD27+CD95- expression identified naive CD8+ T cells. Germline assignment: CDR1 KGHDR and CDR2 SFDVKD. The CDR3 totals 14 residues. As for this clonotype: Its target is unknown.

The sequenced material came from naive CXCR3- CD8+ T cells from blood. Subset noted: CD45RO-CCR7+CD27+CD95- naive CD8+ T cells lacking CXCR3 (TNR3-). The genes are TRBV24-1 and TRBJ2-5; TCRdb picks TRBD1, but there is no DNA to check that call. The source of this sequence is a human donor in good health. Some clones in this sample may be carry-over from other donors' samples. This CDR3 is CAVSDRSTLETQYF.